This entry lists 27 T cell receptor beta chains sequenced from one sample in a study of blood T cells in healthy people across ages. A second PCR of about 7 to 12 cycles used a sample-barcoded 5' primer and a J-beta primer mix. MiXCR was run by TCRdb on the 5' RACE reads, yielding one entry per CDR3 protein. The data show 1 million or so distinct CDR3 sequences, about 25% seen once. These same records also appear under a second study, on T cells of mothers and their children.

Material: blood. These receptor sequences come from a girl aged 2 to 10 in good health.

This clonotype occurred a few times. The chain couples TRBV29-1 to TRBJ1-3; 7 bases fit TRBD1. Germline V lookup: CDR1 SQVTM, CDR2 ANQGSEA. The CDR3 has 13 residues. Trimming cost V 6 bases and J 0 bases; bases outside gene matches: 2. The CDR3 nucleotides are TGCAGCGTGGGACAGTCCTCTGGAAACACCATATATTTT. As protein: CSVGQSSGNTIYF.

The chain joins TRBV29-1 to TRBJ2-3, with 9 bases identical to TRBD2. There are 15 residues in the CDR3. CDR1 is SQVTM and CDR2 is ANQGSEA in the germline V gene. The trim removed 7 bases at V and 3 bases at J, leaving 11 bases unmatched. The CDR3 region is CSALGTSWGTDTQYF. CDR3 in DNA: TGCAGCGCTCTCGGGACTAGCTGGGGAACAGATACGCAGTATTTT.

This sequence joins TRBV12-3 or TRBV12-4 and TRBJ2-3; 13 bases map to TRBD2. This CDR3 contains 18 residues. J lost 0 bases, V lost 3 bases, and 6 bases had no gene match. The CDR3 bases are TGTGCCAGCAGTTTCCGGACTAGCGGGAGCGTCAGCACAGATACGCAGTATTTT. Its translation: CASSFRTSGSVSTDTQYF.

The chain has TRBV14 and TRBJ1-2, with unresolved D. The CDR3 has 18 residues. V dropped 1 base and J dropped 2 bases, with 20 bases sitting between them. Germline assignment: CDR1 SGHDN and CDR2 FVKESK. The CDR3 loop reads CASSQVEETFYGNYGYTF. In DNA form, the CDR3 reads TGTGCCAGCAGCCAAGTTGAAGAAACCTTTTACGGGAACTATGGCTACACCTTC.

The sample holds a few counts of this clonotype. The chain joins TRBV2 to TRBJ2-5; a possible D gene is TRBD2 (5 bases). The CDR3 covers 14 residues. CDR1 and CDR2 (germline): SNHLY, FYNNEI. With 11 bases removed from V and 0 bases from J, the gap between germline ends came to 16 bases. CDR3 nucleotide sequence: TGTGCCCAGCAGCAAGCGGTAGACCAAGAGACCCAGTACTTC. Protein product: CAQQQAVDQETQYF.

This rearrangement joins TRBV18 to TRBJ1-1; D uncertain. CDR3 length equals 14 residues. V was cut by 3 bases and J by 4 bases, with 12 bases left in between. Looked up from germline, CDR1 is KGHSH and CDR2 is LQKENI. The CDR3 is CASSPLPEGTEAFF. DNA for the CDR3: TGTGCCAGCTCACCTCTGCCGGAGGGCACTGAAGCTTTCTTT.

This clonotype was recorded a few times. The J gene is TRBJ1-5, the V gene TRBV20-1; unclear D gene. The CDR3 consists of 14 residues. Trimming took off 0 bases at V and 0 bases at J, with 6 bases between the two ends. Germline CDR1 reads DFQATT; CDR2 reads SNEGSKA (reference sequence). The CDR3 sequence: CSARDIGSNQPQHF. The CDR3 DNA sequence: TGCAGTGCTAGAGATATTGGTAGCAATCAGCCCCAGCATTTT.

This chain uses TRBV27 with TRBJ1-5; D possibly corresponds to TRBD1 (5 bases). This CDR3 is 15 amino acids long. Trimming removed 2 bases at V and 2 bases at J, with 10 bases between. The V gene's germline CDR1 is MNHEY and CDR2 SMNVEV (reference sequence). The CDR3 coding sequence is TGTGCCAGCAGTTTAGCGCCGGGGCGCAATCAGCCCCAGCATTTT. Its translation is CASSLAPGRNQPQHF.

The gene calls are TRBV4-1 and TRBJ1-1, with D uncertain. V dropped 1 base and J dropped 5 bases, with 14 bases sitting between them. The CDR3 has 15 amino acids. Germline lookup yields CDR1 MGHRA and CDR2 YSYEKL. The CDR3 DNA reads as TGCGCCAGCAGCCAAGTAAGTGGCAGGTGGACTGAAGCTTTCTTT. Its translation is CASSQVSGRWTEAFF.

This clonotype occurred many times. This chain links TRBV11-2 with TRBJ2-5; D may be TRBD1 or TRBD2 (7 bases each). The V end lost 2 bases, the J end lost 2 bases, and 12 bases lay between the germline ends. The germline gives CDR1 SGHAT, CDR2 FQNNGV. This CDR3 is built from 15 residues. CDR3 sequence reads: CASSLSQGGQETQYF. As DNA, the CDR3 is TGTGCCAGCAGCTTATCGCAGGGGGGGCAAGAGACCCAGTACTTC.

This clonotype came up once. This rearrangement joins TRBV20-1 to TRBJ2-3, with TRBD2 matching over 9 bases. V gave up 5 bases and J gave up 2 bases; unmatched junction bases: 8. Germline V gene lookup returns CDR1 DFQATT and CDR2 SNEGSKA (reference sequence). There are 15 residues in the CDR3. The CDR3 reads CSADPGTSSTDTQYF. Here the CDR3 DNA reads TGCAGTGCTGATCCCGGGACTAGCTCCACAGATACGCAGTATTTT.

This clonotype turned up a few times. CDR3 sequence: CASKGRGEKLFF. The CDR3 DNA follows: TGTGCCAGTAAAGGACGGGGAGAAAAACTGTTTTTT. The chain has TRBV19 and TRBJ1-4; D is unclear. The V end was cut by 7 bases, the J end by 8 bases, with 11 bases between. CDR3 length: 12 amino acids. In germline, CDR1 is LNHDA, CDR2 SQIVND (reference sequence).

Concerning this clonotype: An end of the junction does not agree with germline; a read error may underlie this. CDR3: CSARGASGYNKQFF. CDR3 nucleotides: TGCAGTGCTAGGGGTGCTAGCGGTTACAATAAGCAGTTCTTC. J is TRBJ2-1 and V is TRBV20-1; TRBD2 agrees at 7 bases. The CDR3 contains 14 residues. CDR1 is DFQATT, CDR2 SNEGSKA, per germline (reference sequence).

This chain connects TRBV29-1 to TRBJ1-2; 7 nucleotides line up with TRBD1. With V trimmed by 0 bases and J by 4 bases, 8 bases remained unmatched. The germline V gene has CDR1 SQVTM and CDR2 ANQGSEA. CDR3 length: 15 residues. Here the CDR3 DNA reads TGCAGCGTTGAAGAAAATTACAGGGGAGGCTATGGCTACACCTTC. Its translation: CSVEENYRGGYGYTF.

This clonotype turned up a few times. The rearrangement uses TRBV7-3 and TRBJ1-2, with no clear D. This CDR3 has 14 amino acids. CDR1 and CDR2 from the germline V gene are SGHTA and FQGTGA. V was clipped by 5 bases and J by 5 bases, with 15 bases between them. CDR3 protein: CASSTPGSSYGYTF. The CDR3 bases are TGTGCCAGCAGCACTCCCGGGTCCTCTTATGGCTACACCTTC.

This clonotype was observed a few times. The V call is TRBV2, the J call TRBJ2-4; D may be TRBD1 (6 bases). Germline-derived CDR1 and CDR2 are SNHLY and FYNNEI. Between the trimmed V and J ends, which lost 6 bases and 6 bases, there was a span of 21 bases. The CDR3 loop spans 16 amino acids. CDR3 region: CASRGFGQNLRNIQYF. CDR3 nucleotides: TGTGCCAGCAGGGGGTTCGGACAGAACCTTAGAAACATTCAGTACTTC.

The chain couples TRBV7-2 to TRBJ2-7; 9 bases line up with TRBD2. The germline gives CDR1 SGHTA, CDR2 FQGNSA. V lost 6 bases to trimming and J lost 4 bases; unmatched junction nucleotides: 10. This CDR3 has 15 residues. The CDR3: CASSIGGGRGYEQYF. The CDR3 DNA is TGTGCCAGCAGTATTGGCGGCGGGAGGGGTTACGAGCAGTACTTC.

The gene calls are TRBV7-2 and TRBJ2-2, with D hard to call. Germline assignment: CDR1 SGHTA and CDR2 FQGNSA. V was clipped by 1 base and J by 4 bases, with 7 bases between them. The CDR3 length is 14 residues. CDR3 region: CASSLGRFTGELFF. Here the CDR3 DNA reads TGTGCCAGCAGCTTAGGGCGCTTCACCGGGGAGCTGTTTTTT.

This clonotype occurred many times. The chain couples TRBV3-1 to TRBJ2-5; no clear D. Germline V lookup: CDR1 LGHDT, CDR2 YNNKEL (reference sequence). V was cut by 2 bases and J by 3 bases, with 4 bases left in between. The CDR3 sequence is 12 residues long. The CDR3: CASSQLEETQYF. For the CDR3, the DNA is TGTGCCAGCAGCCAACTTGAAGAGACCCAGTACTTC.

The chain carries TRBV5-6 and TRBJ2-4, with unresolved D. This CDR3 is built from 13 residues. Germline V gene data show CDR1 as SGHDT and CDR2 as YYEEEE. Trimming took off 0 bases at V and 6 bases at J, with 7 bases between the two ends. The CDR3 protein is CASSLGWLNIQYF. In nucleotides, the CDR3 is TGTGCCAGCAGCTTGGGATGGTTAAACATTCAGTACTTC.

This rearrangement joins TRBV15 to TRBJ1-1; TRBD1 might be the D (5 bases). Germline CDR1 is LNHNV and CDR2 is YYDKDF (reference sequence). The CDR3 has 14 residues. V lost 0 bases, J lost 11 bases, and 16 bases lay in between. CDR3 nucleotides: TGTGCCACCAGCAGAGATCTTCTTCAGGGTAACGCTTTCTTT. This encodes CATSRDLLQGNAFF.

With respect to this clonotype: This likely comes from a read error, as the CDR3 has no conserved phenylalanine or tryptophan at its end. This chain connects TRBV29-1 to TRBJ1-2; D might be TRBD1 (5 bases). Trimming removed 3 bases from V and 8 bases from J, with 10 bases in between. Germline CDR1 and CDR2: SQVTM and ANQGSEA. This CDR3 comprises 11 residues. The CDR3 DNA follows: TGCAGCGTTGACGGGGGAAACGGCTACACCCTC. This gives the protein CSVDGGNGYTL.

In this sample, this clonotype turned up a few times. A read error is possible here, since a much larger clone lies one base away. This chain connects TRBV4-3 to TRBJ2-6; D unresolved. This CDR3 is built from 14 residues. The germline V gene encodes CDR1 LGHNA and CDR2 YSLEER. The CDR3 sequence: CASSQGGGVNVLTF. Here the CDR3 DNA reads TGCGCCAGCAGCCAAGGGGGTGGGGTCAACGTCCTGACTTTC.

The chain combines TRBV11-2 with TRBJ2-5, with D possibly TRBD2 on 5 matching bases. Germline V gene sequence: CDR1 SGHAT, CDR2 FQNNGV. CDR3 length: 15 residues. V was clipped by 6 bases and J by 1 base, with 15 bases between them. The CDR3 is CASRLGRVSQETQYF. For the CDR3, the DNA is TGTGCCAGCAGACTAGGGCGTGTCAGCCAAGAGACCCAGTACTTC.

This clonotype was detected a few times. This chain joins TRBV12-3 or TRBV12-4 and TRBJ1-5, with a possible D match to TRBD1 (6 bases). V lost 5 bases, J lost 7 bases, and 12 bases lay in between. This CDR3 has 13 residues. This CDR3 reads CASSHRADQPQHF. The CDR3 coding sequence is TGTGCCAGCAGTCACAGGGCGGACCAGCCCCAGCATTTT.

This clonotype has just a few counts. J is TRBJ2-1 and V is TRBV3-1, with D hard to call. V dropped 0 bases and J dropped 0 bases, with 9 bases sitting between them. Germline CDR1 is LGHDT and CDR2 is YNNKEL (reference sequence). The CDR3 totals 16 residues. The CDR3 sequence is CASSQELLGSYNEQFF. The CDR3, as DNA: TGTGCCAGCAGCCAAGAGCTGTTGGGCTCCTACAATGAGCAGTTCTTC.

Many counts were recorded for this clonotype. The chain carries TRBV29-1 and TRBJ2-4; possible D gene TRBD2, 6 bases. CDR1 is SQVTM, CDR2 ANQGSEA, per germline. There are 19 residues in the CDR3. With 6 bases removed from V and 0 bases from J, the gap between germline ends came to 27 bases. Written as DNA, the CDR3 is TGCAGCGTGTTAGAGACCCCGGGAACTAGCCCGGGAGCCAAAAACATTCAGTACTTC. Protein sequence: CSVLETPGTSPGAKNIQYF.